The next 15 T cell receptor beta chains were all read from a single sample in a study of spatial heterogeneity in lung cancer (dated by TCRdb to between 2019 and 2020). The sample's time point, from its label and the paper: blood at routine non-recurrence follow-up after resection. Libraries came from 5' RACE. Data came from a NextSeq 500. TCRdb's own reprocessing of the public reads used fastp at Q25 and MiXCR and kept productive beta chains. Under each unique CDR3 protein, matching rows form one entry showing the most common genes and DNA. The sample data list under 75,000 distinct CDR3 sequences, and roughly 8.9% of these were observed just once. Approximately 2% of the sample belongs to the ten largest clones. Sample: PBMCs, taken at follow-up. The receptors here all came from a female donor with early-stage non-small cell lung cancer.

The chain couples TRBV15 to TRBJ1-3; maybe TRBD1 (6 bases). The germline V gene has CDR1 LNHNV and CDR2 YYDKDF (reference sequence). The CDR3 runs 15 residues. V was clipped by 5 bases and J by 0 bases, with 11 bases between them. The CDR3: CATSRDTVSGNTIYF. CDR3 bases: TGTGCCACCAGCCGGGACACGGTCTCTGGAAACACCATATATTTT.

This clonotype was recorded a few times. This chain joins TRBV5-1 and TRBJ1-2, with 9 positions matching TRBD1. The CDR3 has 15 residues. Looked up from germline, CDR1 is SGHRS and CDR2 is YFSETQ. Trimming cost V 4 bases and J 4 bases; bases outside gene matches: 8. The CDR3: CASSVPGQGSYGYTF. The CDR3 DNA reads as TGCGCCAGCAGCGTACCGGGACAGGGATCCTATGGCTACACCTTC.

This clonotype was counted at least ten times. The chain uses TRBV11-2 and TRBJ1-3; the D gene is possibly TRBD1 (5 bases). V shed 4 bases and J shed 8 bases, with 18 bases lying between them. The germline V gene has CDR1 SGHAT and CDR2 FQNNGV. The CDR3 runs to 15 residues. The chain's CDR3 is CASSSPGTPGDTIYF. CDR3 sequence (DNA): TGTGCCAGCAGCTCACCAGGGACGCCCGGTGACACCATATATTTT.

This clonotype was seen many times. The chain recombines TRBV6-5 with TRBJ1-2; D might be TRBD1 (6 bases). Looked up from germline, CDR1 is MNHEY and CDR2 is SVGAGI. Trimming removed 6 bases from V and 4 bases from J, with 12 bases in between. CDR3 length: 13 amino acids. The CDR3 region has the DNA TGTGCCAGCAGGCCCCGGACAGTCTATGGCTACACCTTC. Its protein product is CASRPRTVYGYTF.

The CDR3 reads CASTLGGRQQGYTF. The CDR3 nucleotides are TGTGCCAGCACCTTGGGAGGGAGGCAGCAGGGCTACACCTTC. V gene TRBV12-3 or TRBV12-4 combines with J gene TRBJ1-2; D gene unclear. This CDR3 has 14 amino acids. V was pared by 7 bases and J by 8 bases, with 20 bases between.

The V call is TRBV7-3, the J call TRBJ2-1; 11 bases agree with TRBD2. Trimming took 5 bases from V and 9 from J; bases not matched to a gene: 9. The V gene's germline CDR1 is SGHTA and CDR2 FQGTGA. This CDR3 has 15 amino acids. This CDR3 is CASSLTSGRGVEQFF. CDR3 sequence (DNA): TGTGCCAGCAGCCTTACTAGCGGGAGAGGCGTTGAGCAGTTCTTC.

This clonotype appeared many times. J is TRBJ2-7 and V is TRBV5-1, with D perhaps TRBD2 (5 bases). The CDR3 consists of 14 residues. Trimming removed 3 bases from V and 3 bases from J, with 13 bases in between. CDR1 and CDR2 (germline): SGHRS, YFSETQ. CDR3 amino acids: CASSYSGNSYEQYF. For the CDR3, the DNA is TGCGCCAGCAGCTATTCGGGAAACAGCTACGAGCAGTACTTC.

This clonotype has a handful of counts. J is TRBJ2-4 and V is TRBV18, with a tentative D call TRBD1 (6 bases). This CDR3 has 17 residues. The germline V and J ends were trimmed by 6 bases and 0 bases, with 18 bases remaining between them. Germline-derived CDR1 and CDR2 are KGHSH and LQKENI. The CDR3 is CASSLRGPRGAKNIQYF. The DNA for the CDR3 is TGTGCCAGCTCCCTAAGAGGCCCCAGGGGAGCCAAAAACATTCAGTACTTC.

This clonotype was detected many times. The chain's CDR3 is CASSKPPRAFF. The CDR3 DNA reads as TGTGCCAGCAGCAAACCCCCTCGAGCTTTCTTT. The chain has TRBV28 and TRBJ1-1; no definite D call. Germline V CDR1 and CDR2: MDHEN, SYDVKM. V lost 6 bases and J lost 10, with 12 bases in between. This CDR3 spans 11 amino acids.

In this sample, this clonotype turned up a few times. CDR3 region: CAISEATVLAKNIQYF. CDR3 DNA: TGTGCCATCAGTGAGGCGACAGTCCTAGCCAAAAACATTCAGTACTTC. The chain has TRBV10-3 and TRBJ2-4; D perhaps matches TRBD1 (5 bases). The germline V and J ends were trimmed by 2 bases and 0 bases, with 11 bases remaining between them. CDR1 ENHRY and CDR2 SYGVKD come from the germline V gene. This CDR3 region has 16 residues.

CDR3 coding DNA: TGTGCCAGCAGCTTGCAGGGATCGTACCAAGAGACCCAGTACTTC. This gives the protein CASSLQGSYQETQYF. The chain couples TRBV14 to TRBJ2-5; D perhaps matches TRBD1 (5 bases). V was clipped by 5 bases and J by 0 bases, with 13 bases between them. The CDR3 extends over 15 amino acids. Germline V gene data show CDR1 as SGHDN and CDR2 as FVKESK. Variable domain in full (rest from reference TRBV14 and TRBJ2-5): EAGVTQFPSHSVIEKGQTVTLRCDPISGHDNLYWYRRVMGKEIKFLLHFVKESKQDESGMPNNRFLAERTGGTYSTLKVQPAELEDSGVYFCASSLQGSYQETQYFGPGTRLLVL.

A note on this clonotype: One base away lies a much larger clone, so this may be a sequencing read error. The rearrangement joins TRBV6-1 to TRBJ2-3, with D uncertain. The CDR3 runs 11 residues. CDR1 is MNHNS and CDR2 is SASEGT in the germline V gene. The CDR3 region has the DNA TGTACCAGCACAGTTTCAGATACGCAGTATTTT. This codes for CTSTVSDTQYF.

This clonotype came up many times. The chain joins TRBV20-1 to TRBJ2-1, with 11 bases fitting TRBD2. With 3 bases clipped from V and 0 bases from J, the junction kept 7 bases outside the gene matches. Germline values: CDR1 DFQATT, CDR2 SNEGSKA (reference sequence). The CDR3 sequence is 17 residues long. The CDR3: CSASPGLAESSYNEQFF. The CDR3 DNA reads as TGCAGTGCTAGTCCGGGACTAGCGGAAAGCTCCTACAATGAGCAGTTCTTC.

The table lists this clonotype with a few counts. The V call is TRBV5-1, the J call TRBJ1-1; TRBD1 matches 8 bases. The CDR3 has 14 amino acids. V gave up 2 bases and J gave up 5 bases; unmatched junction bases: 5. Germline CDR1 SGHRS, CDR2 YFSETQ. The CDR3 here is CASSFQGARTEAFF. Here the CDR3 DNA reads TGCGCCAGCAGCTTCCAGGGGGCGAGGACTGAAGCTTTCTTT.

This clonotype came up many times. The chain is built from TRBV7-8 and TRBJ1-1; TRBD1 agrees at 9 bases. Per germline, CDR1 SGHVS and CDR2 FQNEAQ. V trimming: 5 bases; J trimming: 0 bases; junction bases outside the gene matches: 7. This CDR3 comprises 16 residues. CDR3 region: CASSTGTGTLNTEAFF. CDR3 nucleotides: TGTGCCAGCAGCACCGGGACAGGGACCTTGAACACTGAAGCTTTCTTT.